The source of this T cell receptor (beta chain) is a study of T-cell reconstitution after alpha-beta-depleted transplantation in children. This clonotype came up many times. This CDR3 is built from 15 residues. Germline V lookup: CDR1 SGHTA, CDR2 FQGNSA. With V trimmed by 8 bases and J by 7 bases, 9 bases remained unmatched. Preparation of the TCRbeta library involved a method that used unique molecular identifiers. TCRdb reprocessed the PCR reads via MiXCR and lists one record per CDR3 protein. Here the sample spans about a million distinct CDR3 sequences, roughly 29% being singletons. This specimen was PBMCs, mostly from graft donor cells, taken 360 days after TCRalphabeta/CD19-depleted stem cell transplant. The V and J genes are TRBV7-2 and TRBJ2-2; 11 bases agree with TRBD1. The receptor comes from a boy younger than two who had a stem cell transplant for SCID, so the T cells may come from the graft donor. CDR3 coding DNA: TGTGCCAGCTCCCGGACAGGGGGCGTCATCGGGGAGCTGTTTTTT. It yields the protein CASSRTGGVIGELFF.